Following are 12 T cell receptor beta chains from one sample sequenced in a study of blood T cells in healthy people across ages. Through a sample-barcoded 5' primer and a J-beta primer mix, a second PCR was run for about 6 to 12 cycles. One entry per CDR3 protein, called by TCRdb with MiXCR from the 5' RACE reads. The sample has just over 1 million distinct CDR3 sequences, 35% to 55% seen once. Material: blood. Receptors originate from a woman in her fifties or sixties in good health.

This clonotype was observed a handful of times. This chain connects TRBV24-1 to TRBJ2-5, with D possibly matching TRBD2 (7 bases). The V end lost 0 bases, the J end lost 3 bases, and 10 bases lay between the germline ends. The CDR3 has 15 residues. Germline V lookup: CDR1 KGHDR, CDR2 SFDVKD. CDR3 protein: CATSDLGGAEETQYF. In DNA, the CDR3 is TGTGCCACCAGTGATTTGGGGGGGGCGGAAGAGACCCAGTACTTC.

The chain employs TRBV29-1 and TRBJ2-1; TRBD2 matches at 7 bases. Germline V gene sequence: CDR1 SQVTM, CDR2 ANQGSEA. The CDR3 is made up of 13 amino acids. V was clipped by 7 bases and J by 3 bases; unmatched bases: 6. The CDR3 here is CSGAGAGYNEQFF. The CDR3 DNA reads TGCAGCGGTGCGGGAGCGGGCTACAATGAGCAGTTCTTC.

This clonotype was counted between two and nine times. The chain joins TRBV29-1 to TRBJ1-4; D not resolved. The CDR3 has 11 residues. Trimming shortened V by 0 bases and J by 12 bases, and 8 bases separated the two germline ends. In germline, CDR1 is SQVTM, CDR2 ANQGSEA. The CDR3 sequence is CSVEEGSELFF. The CDR3 nucleotides are TGCAGCGTTGAAGAAGGATCCGAACTGTTTTTT.

The chain is built from TRBV11-2 and TRBJ1-4, with D unresolved. Germline V lookup: CDR1 SGHAT, CDR2 FQNNGV. The CDR3 loop spans 15 amino acids. Deletions cut 3 bases from V and 7 bases from J, with 15 bases between. The CDR3 DNA reads as TGTGCCAGCAGCTTTATGGTCGGGCCTGGTGAAAAACTGTTTTTT. Translation gives CASSFMVGPGEKLFF.

The chain links TRBV27 to TRBJ2-7, with 10 bases lining up with TRBD1. The junction had 6 bases not matched to a gene; V was cut back by 3 bases and J by 1 base. The CDR3 covers 16 residues. Germline CDR1 and CDR2: MNHEY and SMNVEV (reference sequence). DNA for the CDR3: TGTGCCAGCAGTTTCCTGGGACAGGGGATATCCTACGAGCAGTACTTC. As protein: CASSFLGQGISYEQYF.

This clonotype occurred a few times. V is TRBV9 and J is TRBJ2-3, with D tentatively TRBD1 or TRBD2 (5 bases each). From germline, CDR1 is SGDLS and CDR2 YYNGEE. The CDR3 covers 18 residues. V lost 4 bases, J lost 2 bases, and 23 bases lay in between. The CDR3 nucleotides are TGTGCCAGCAGCCCCCGGGGCGGTATATCGCCCCTCACAGATACGCAGTATTTT. Protein: CASSPRGGISPLTDTQYF.

The CDR3 is CTSSLVSGSNYEQYF. The CDR3 DNA reads as TGTACCAGCAGCTTAGTTAGCGGGAGTAACTACGAGCAGTACTTC. The rearrangement joins TRBV7-2 to TRBJ2-5, with 9 positions matching TRBD2. The DNA end is more similar to TRBJ2-7, so the J call may be wrong. Germline V gives CDR1 SGHTA, CDR2 FQGNSA. The CDR3 covers 15 residues.

This rearrangement joins TRBV4-2 to TRBJ1-1, with a possible D match to TRBD1 (5 bases). This CDR3 contains 15 residues. Germline V gives CDR1 LGHNA, CDR2 YNFKEQ. V lost 1 base and J lost 3, with 12 bases in between. In nucleotides, the CDR3 is TGTGCCAGCAGCCAAGGAGTTCAAGGGGACACTGAAGCTTTCTTT. This translates into CASSQGVQGDTEAFF.

The chain uses TRBV4-1 and TRBJ1-4; D gene unclear. CDR3 length: 12 residues. Germline lookup yields CDR1 MGHRA and CDR2 YSYEKL. Trimming shortened V by 3 bases and J by 8 bases, and 7 bases separated the two germline ends. The CDR3 here is CASSHPGEKLFF. The CDR3 bases are TGCGCCAGCAGCCACCCCGGGGAAAAACTGTTTTTT.

The chain has TRBV20-1 and TRBJ2-3; the match to TRBD2 covers 8 bases. The V gene end was trimmed by 0 bases and the J gene end by 8 bases; junction bases not matched to a gene: 10. Germline loops: CDR1 DFQATT, CDR2 SNEGSKA (reference sequence). CDR3 length: 15 residues. The CDR3 DNA follows: TGCAGTGCTAGAGACCCCGGGACTAGTATCGGTACGCAGTATTTT. This gives the protein CSARDPGTSIGTQYF.

The rearrangement uses TRBV29-1 and TRBJ2-1; 12 bases are shared with TRBD2. The germline gives CDR1 SQVTM, CDR2 ANQGSEA. This CDR3 is built from 13 residues. The J segment lost 10 bases and the V segment lost 7 bases, leaving 8 bases of the junction unmatched. The CDR3, as DNA: TGCAGCGCGGCTAGCGGGAGGGCCAGAGAGCAGTTCTTC. Amino acids: CSAASGRAREQFF.

The CDR3 DNA reads TGCAGCGTTGAAGAAAGCTCAGGCCGGGCCTCTGGGGCCAACGTCCTGACTTTC. This sequence encodes CSVEESSGRASGANVLTF. The chain combines TRBV29-1 with TRBJ2-6; no firm D call. Trimming shortened V by 0 bases and J by 0 bases, and 15 bases separated the two germline ends. This CDR3 has 18 amino acids. CDR1 and CDR2 (germline): SQVTM, ANQGSEA.